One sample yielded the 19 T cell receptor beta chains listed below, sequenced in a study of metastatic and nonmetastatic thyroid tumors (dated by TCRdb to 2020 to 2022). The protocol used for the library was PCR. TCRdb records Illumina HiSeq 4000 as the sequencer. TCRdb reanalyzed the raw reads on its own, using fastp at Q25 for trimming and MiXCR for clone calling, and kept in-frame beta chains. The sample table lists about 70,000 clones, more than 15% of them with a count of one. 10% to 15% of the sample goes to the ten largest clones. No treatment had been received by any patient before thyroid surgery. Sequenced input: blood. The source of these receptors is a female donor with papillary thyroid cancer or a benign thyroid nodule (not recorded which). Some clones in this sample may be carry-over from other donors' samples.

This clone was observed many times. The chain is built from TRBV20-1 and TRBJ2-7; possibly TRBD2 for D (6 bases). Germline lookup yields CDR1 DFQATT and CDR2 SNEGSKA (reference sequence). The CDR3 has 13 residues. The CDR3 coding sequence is TGCGCAGCCGGTCAAGCGGGCTCCTACGAGCAGTACTTC. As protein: CAAGQAGSYEQYF.

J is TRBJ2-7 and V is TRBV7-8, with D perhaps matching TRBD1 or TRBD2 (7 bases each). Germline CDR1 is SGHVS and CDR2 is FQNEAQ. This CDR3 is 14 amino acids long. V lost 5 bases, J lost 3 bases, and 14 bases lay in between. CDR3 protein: CASSPGGGYYEQYF. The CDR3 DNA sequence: TGTGCCAGCAGCCCAGGGGGGGGATACTACGAGCAGTACTTC.

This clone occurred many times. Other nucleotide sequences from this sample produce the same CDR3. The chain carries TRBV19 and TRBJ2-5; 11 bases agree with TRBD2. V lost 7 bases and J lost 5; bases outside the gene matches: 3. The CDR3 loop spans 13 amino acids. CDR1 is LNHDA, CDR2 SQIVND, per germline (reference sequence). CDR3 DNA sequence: TGTGCCAGTACGACTAGCGGGATGGAGACCCAGTACTTC. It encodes CASTTSGMETQYF.

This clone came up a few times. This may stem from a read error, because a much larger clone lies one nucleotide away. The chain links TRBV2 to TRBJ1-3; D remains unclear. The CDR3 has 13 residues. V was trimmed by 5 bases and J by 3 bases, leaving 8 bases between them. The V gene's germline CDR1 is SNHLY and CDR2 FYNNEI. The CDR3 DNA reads TGTGCCAGCAGTCCTAACTATGGAAACACCATATATTTT. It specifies CASSPNYGNTIYF.

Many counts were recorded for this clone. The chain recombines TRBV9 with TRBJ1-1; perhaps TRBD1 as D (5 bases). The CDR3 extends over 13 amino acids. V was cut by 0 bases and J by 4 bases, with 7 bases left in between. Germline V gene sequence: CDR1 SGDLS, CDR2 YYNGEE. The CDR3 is CASSVGGATEAFF. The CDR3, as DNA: TGTGCCAGCAGCGTAGGGGGCGCCACTGAAGCTTTCTTT.

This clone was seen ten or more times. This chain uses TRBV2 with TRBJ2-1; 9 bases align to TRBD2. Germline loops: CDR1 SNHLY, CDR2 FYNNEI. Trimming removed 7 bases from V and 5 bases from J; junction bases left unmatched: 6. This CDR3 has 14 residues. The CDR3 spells CASKMTSGNNEQFF. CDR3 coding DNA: TGTGCCAGCAAGATGACTAGCGGCAACAATGAGCAGTTCTTC.

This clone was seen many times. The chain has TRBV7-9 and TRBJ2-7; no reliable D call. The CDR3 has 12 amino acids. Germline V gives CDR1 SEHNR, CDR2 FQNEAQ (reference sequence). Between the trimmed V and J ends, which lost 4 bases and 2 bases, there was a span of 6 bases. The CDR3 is CASSSDTYEQYF. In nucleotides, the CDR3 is TGTGCCAGCAGCTCCGATACCTACGAGCAGTACTTC. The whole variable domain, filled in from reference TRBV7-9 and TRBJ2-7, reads DTGVSQNPRHKITKRGQNVTFRCDPISEHNRLYWYRQTLGQGPEFLTYFQNEAQLEKSRLLSDRFSAERPKGSFSTLEIQRTEQGDSAMYLCASSSDTYEQYFGPGTRLTVT.

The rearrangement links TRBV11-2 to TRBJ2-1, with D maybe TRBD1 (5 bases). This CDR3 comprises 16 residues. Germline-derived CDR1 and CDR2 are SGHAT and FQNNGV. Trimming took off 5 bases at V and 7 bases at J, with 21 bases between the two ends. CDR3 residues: CASSPLAASRGNEQFF. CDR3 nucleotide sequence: TGTGCCAGCAGCCCCCTTGCGGCCTCAAGGGGTAATGAGCAGTTCTTC.

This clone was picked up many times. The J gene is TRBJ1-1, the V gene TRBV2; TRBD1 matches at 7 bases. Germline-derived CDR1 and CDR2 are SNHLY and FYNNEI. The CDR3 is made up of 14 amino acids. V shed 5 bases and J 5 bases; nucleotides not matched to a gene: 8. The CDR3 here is CASSQPAGGTEAFF. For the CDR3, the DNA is TGTGCCAGCAGTCAGCCCGCAGGGGGAACTGAAGCTTTCTTT.

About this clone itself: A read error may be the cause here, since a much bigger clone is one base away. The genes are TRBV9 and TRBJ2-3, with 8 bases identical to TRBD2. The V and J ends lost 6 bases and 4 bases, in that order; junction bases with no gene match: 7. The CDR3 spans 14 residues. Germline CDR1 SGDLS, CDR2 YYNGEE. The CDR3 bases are TGTGCCAGCATTGATAGCGGGGCCGCAGATACGCAGTATTTT. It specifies CASIDSGAADTQYF.

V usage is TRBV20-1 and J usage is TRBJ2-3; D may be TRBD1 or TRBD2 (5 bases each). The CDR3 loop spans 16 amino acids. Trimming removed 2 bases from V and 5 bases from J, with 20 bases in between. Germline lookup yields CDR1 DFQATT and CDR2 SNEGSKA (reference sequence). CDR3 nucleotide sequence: TGCAGTGCTAGACGGGAACAGGTATCTTGGGGAGATACGCAGTATTTT. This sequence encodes CSARREQVSWGDTQYF.

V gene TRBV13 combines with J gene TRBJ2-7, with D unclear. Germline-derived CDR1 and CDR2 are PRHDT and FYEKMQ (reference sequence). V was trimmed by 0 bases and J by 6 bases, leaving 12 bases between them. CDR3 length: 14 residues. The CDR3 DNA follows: TGTGCCAGCAGCTTAGGCAGGAGCTCGTCCGAGCAGTACTTC. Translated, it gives CASSLGRSSSEQYF. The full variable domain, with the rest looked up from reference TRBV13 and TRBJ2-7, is AAGVIQSPRHLIKEKRETATLKCYPIPRHDTVYWYQQGPGQDPQFLISFYEKMQSDKGSIPDRFSAQQFSDYHSELNMSSLELGDSALYFCASSLGRSSSEQYFGPGTRLTVT.

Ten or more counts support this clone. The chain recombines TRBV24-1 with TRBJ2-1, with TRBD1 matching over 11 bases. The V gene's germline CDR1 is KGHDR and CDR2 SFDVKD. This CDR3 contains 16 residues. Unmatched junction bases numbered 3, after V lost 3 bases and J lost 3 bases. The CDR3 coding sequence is TGTGCCACCAGTGATAGGACAGGGGGCGTCTACAATGAGCAGTTCTTC. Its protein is CATSDRTGGVYNEQFF.

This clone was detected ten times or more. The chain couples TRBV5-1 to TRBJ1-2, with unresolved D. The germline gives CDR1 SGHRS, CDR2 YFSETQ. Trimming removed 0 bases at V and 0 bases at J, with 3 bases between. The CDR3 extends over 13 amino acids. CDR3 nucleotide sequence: TGCGCCAGCAGCTTGGCAGCTAACTATGGCTACACCTTC. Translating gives CASSLAANYGYTF.

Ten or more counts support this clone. CDR3 nucleotides: TGCGCCAGCAGCCAAGCCTCCGGGACAGGGGAAGGCTACACCTTC. It translates to CASSQASGTGEGYTF. The rearrangement links TRBV4-1 to TRBJ1-2, with 10 bases lining up with TRBD1. The V gene's germline CDR1 is MGHRA and CDR2 YSYEKL. CDR3 size: 15 residues. After removal of 1 base from V and 8 bases from J, the junction contained 7 bases not matched to a gene.

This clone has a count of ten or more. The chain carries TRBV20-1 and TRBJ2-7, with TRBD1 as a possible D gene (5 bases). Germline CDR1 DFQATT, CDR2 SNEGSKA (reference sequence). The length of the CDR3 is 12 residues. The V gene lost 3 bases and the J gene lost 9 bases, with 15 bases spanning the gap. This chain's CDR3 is CSASLQGLMQYF. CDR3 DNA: TGCAGTGCTAGTCTTCAGGGTTTGATGCAGTACTTC.

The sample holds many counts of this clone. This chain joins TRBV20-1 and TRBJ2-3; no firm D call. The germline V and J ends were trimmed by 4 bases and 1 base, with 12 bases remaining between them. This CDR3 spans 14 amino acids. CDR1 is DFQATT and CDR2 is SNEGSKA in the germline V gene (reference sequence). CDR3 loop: CSATALQGTDTQYF. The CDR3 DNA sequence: TGCAGTGCTACGGCTCTCCAGGGCACAGATACGCAGTATTTT.

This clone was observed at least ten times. The CDR3 DNA sequence: TGTGCCAGCAGCTTAACAGGACTAGCGGGAGTCTATGAGCAGTTCTTC. Residues: CASSLTGLAGVYEQFF. The chain couples TRBV7-3 to TRBJ2-1, with TRBD2 matching 13 bases. V lost 0 bases, J lost 8 bases, and 4 bases stayed unmatched. There are 16 residues in the CDR3. Germline CDR1 and CDR2: SGHTA and FQGTGA.

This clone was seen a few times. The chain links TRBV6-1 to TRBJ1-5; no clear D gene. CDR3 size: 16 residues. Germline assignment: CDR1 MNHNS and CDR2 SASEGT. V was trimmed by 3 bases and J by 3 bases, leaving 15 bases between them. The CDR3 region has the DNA TGTGCCAGCAGTGATATCCGGGCCACCAACAATCAGCCCCAGCATTTT. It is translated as CASSDIRATNNQPQHF.